What follows describes a single T cell receptor (beta chain). This clone appeared once. The clone's antigen remains unknown. No much larger clone exists at a distance of one base, and base qualities are not known. This sample stems from a study of T cell responses to AZD1222 COVID-19 vaccine (dated by TCRdb to the early 2020s). Regarding the complete study: AZD1222 recipients with second doses at about 4 weeks or about 12 weeks were pooled, because spike-specific TCR depth and breadth did not differ between schedules. Trial participants were enrolled by age into subgroups of 18-55, 56-69 and 70-plus years, and around 150, 29 and 61 TCR-sequenced participants, respectively, were included in these subgroups. TCR sequencing was performed for 233 trial participants, of whom about 200 were given two doses of AZD1222 and about 25 were given two doses of MenACWY control vaccine.

The CDR3 regions of human TCRbeta chains were analyzed by immunosequencing. The original pipeline was this. TCRs in the repertoires were compared against a reference library of SARS-CoV-2-specific TCRs that had been generated with the MIRA antigen-specificity platform. Breadth was defined as the fraction of unique TCRs that were SARS-CoV-2-associated, and depth was defined as the fraction of total T cells that were SARS-CoV-2-associated. Using the MIRA data, each spike-specific TCR was mapped to the spike region that the TCR reacts to and placed in a CD4 or CD8 class. Log10-transformed breadth and depth values were compared by one-way ANOVA with Sidak's multiple comparisons tests. Held by TCRdb, this immuneACCESS table contains in-frame sequences only and omits some clones. Under half of the omission traces to an unresolved V gene where checked; the cause of the rest is unknown. The V and J calls and clone size are taken from that table; D and trimming were inferred from the DNA. This sample lists approximately 150,000 clones; under 95% were detected once. The ten largest clones add up to roughly 5% of the sample.

General findings and caveats noted by the study authors: After two AZD1222 doses, spike-specific TCR breadth and depth were significantly higher than at day 0 and than in MenACWY recipients. CD4 TCRs associated with the vaccine covered the entire spike protein, and the dominant responses were in regions 160-218 and 743-854. Most participants were white British and females outnumbered males, and the authors suggested that clonal diversity may have been underestimated. Conclusions about previously exposed vaccinees were limited because only a handful of AZD1222 recipients were SARS-CoV-2 seropositive at baseline. Reportedly, close to half of the unique spike-specific TCRs recognized epitopes lying outside the regions that are mutated in the B.1.351 and B.1.1.7 variants. Because no day 14 peak-response samples were available, repertoires were characterized only after the peak T cell response. In the small 56-69-year group, the increase in depth fell short of significance, most likely because of low power.

From the cysteine up to the phenylalanine, the CDR3 has a length of 15 residues. Just the 45-base CDR3 DNA is kept, in frame starting at base 1. The time point label, as the study defines it: baseline before first vaccination. Vaccinee samples came from UK trials COV001 and COV002, including a single-blind randomized controlled phase 2/3 trial of AZD1222 (ChAdOx1 nCoV-19) in healthy adults. Trial participant PBMC samples were collected at day 0 and day 28 after the second dose for TCRbeta chain sequencing. The clonotype comes from an adult in good health. Sequenced material: peripheral blood, taken on day 0 of AZD1222 vaccination. This receptor chain uses TRBV21-1 and TRBJ2-7. TRBV21-1 represents a pseudogene. Read as DNA, the sequence is TGTGCCAGCAGCAAAGTCGCGGGACAAGGCTACGAGCAGTACTTC. The encoded protein is CASSKVAGQGYEQYF.